This TCR beta chain was sequenced for a study of blood T cell repertoires in COVID-19. Background on the study: Sources were T cells, B-cell-depleted T cells, or PBMCs; the material itself was cDNA or gDNA.

Generated by immunoSEQ multiplex PCR, the TCRdb table keeps only in-frame clones and is missing some. Of 250,000 to 350,000 clones in the sample, 80% to 95% were seen once. Patients from Seattle were sampled longitudinally, starting during active infection. Germline V gene sequence: CDR1 LGHDT, CDR2 YNNKEL (reference sequence). The CDR3 consists of 12 residues. Deletions cut 3 bases from V and 8 bases from J, with 8 bases between. The sequence came from a woman in her twenties or thirties with COVID-19, enrolled during active disease. This rearrangement joins TRBV3-1 (or the pseudogene TRBV3-2) to TRBJ2-1, with D maybe TRBD2 (5 bases). Sequenced input: peripheral blood. CDR3 sequence reads: CASSHAGHEQFF. CDR3 DNA: TGTGCCAGCAGCCACGCGGGTCATGAGCAGTTCTTC.